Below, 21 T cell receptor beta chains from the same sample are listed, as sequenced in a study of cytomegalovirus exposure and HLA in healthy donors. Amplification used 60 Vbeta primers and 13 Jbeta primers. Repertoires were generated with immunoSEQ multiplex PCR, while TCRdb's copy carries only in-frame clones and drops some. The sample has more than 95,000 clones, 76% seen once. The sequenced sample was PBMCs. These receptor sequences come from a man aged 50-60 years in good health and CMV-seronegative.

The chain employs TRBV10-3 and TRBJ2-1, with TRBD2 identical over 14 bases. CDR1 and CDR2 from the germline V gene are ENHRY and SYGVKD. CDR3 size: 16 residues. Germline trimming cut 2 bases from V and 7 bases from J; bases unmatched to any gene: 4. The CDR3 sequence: CAISERTSGGRNEQFF. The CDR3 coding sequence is TGTGCCATCAGTGAGCGGACTAGCGGGGGGCGGAATGAGCAGTTCTTC.

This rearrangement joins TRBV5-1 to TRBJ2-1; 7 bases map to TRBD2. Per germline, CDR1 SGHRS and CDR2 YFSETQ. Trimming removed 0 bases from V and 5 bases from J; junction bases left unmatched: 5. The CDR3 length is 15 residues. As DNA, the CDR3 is TGCGCCAGCAGCTTGGGGGAGGGGCGCCACAATGAGCAGTTCTTC. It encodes CASSLGEGRHNEQFF.

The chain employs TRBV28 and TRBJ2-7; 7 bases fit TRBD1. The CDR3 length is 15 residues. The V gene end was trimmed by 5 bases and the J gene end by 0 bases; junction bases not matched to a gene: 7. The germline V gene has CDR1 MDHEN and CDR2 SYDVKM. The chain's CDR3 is CASSPRDRVSYEQYV. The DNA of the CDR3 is TGTGCCAGCAGTCCGAGGGACAGAGTCTCCTACGAGCAGTACGTC.

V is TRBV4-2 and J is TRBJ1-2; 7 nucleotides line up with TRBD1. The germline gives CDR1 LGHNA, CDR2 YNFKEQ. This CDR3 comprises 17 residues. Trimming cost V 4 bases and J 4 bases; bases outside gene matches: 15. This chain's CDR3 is CASSPNVEGQRSYGYTF. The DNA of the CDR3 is TGTGCCAGCAGCCCAAACGTCGAGGGACAGAGATCCTATGGCTACACCTTC.

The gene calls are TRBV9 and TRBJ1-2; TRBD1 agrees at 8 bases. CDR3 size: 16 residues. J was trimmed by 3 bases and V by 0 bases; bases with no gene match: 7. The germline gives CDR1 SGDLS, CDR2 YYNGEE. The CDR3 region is CASSVDIGQGDYGYTF. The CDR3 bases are TGTGCCAGCAGCGTAGATATAGGACAGGGTGACTATGGCTACACCTTC.

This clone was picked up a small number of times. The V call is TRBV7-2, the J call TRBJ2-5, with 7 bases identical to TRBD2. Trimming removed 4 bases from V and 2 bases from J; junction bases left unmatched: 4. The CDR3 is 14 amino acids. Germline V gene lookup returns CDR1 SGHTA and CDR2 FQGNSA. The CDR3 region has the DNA TGTGCCAGCAGCTACCGCGGGGGTCAAGAGACCCAGTACTTC. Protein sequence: CASSYRGGQETQYF.

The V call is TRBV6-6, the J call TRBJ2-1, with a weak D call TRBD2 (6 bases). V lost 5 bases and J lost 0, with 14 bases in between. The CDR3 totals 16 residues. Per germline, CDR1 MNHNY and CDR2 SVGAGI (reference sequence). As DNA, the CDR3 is TGTGCCAGCAGTCCCGGGGGAGGCTACTCCTACAATGAGCAGTTCTTC. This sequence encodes CASSPGGGYSYNEQFF.

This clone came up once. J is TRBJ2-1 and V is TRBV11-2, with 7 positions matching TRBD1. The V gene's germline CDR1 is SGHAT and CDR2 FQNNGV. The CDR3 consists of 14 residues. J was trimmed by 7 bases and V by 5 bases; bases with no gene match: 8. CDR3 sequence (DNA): TGTGCCAGCAGCGTTGACAGGGCCTGGAATGAGCAGTTCTTC. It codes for CASSVDRAWNEQFF.

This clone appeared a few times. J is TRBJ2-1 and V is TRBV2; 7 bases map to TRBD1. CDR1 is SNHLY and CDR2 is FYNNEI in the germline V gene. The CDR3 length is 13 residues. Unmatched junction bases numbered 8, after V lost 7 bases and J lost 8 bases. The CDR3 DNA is TGTGCCAGCACTTACGACAGGGCCTATGAGCAGTTCTTC. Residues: CASTYDRAYEQFF.

CDR3 residues: CASSLYQGPYEQYF. The CDR3 DNA reads as TGCGCCAGCAGCTTATATCAGGGCCCCTACGAGCAGTACTTC. The chain links TRBV5-1 to TRBJ2-7; D is perhaps TRBD1 (5 bases). Deletions cut 2 bases from V and 2 bases from J, with 11 bases between. Germline V gene data show CDR1 as SGHRS and CDR2 as YFSETQ. CDR3 size: 14 residues.

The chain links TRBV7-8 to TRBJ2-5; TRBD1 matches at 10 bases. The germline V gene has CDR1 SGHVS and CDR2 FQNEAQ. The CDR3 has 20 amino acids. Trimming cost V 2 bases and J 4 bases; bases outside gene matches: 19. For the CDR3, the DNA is TGTGCCAGCAGCTTATATGCTCGGGGAGGGCGGACAGGGGGGGGAGAGACCCAGTACTTC. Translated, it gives CASSLYARGGRTGGGETQYF.

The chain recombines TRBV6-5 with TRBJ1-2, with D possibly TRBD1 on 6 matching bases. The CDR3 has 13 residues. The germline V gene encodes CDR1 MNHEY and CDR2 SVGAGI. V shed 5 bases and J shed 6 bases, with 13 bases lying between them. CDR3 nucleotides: TGTGCCAGCAGTGACAGGCTGGAAAATGGCTACACCTTC. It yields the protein CASSDRLENGYTF.

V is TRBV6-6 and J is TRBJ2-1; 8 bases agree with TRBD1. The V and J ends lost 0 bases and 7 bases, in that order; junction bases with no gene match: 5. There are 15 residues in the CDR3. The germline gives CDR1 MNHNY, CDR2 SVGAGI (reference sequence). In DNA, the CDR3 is TGTGCCAGCAGTTACTCCCGGACAGGGAAAAATGAGCAGTTCTTC. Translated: CASSYSRTGKNEQFF.

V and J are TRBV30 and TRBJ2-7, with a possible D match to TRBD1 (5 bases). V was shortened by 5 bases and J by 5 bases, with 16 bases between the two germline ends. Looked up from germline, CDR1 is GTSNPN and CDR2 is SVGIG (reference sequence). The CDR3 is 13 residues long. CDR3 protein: CAWFRGRVDEQYF. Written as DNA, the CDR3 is TGTGCCTGGTTTAGGGGTAGGGTAGACGAGCAGTACTTC.

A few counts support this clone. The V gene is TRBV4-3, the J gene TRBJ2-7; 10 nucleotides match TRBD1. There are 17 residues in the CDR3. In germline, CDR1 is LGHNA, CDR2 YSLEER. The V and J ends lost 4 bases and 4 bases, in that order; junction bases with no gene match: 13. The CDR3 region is CASSPSMTRDRGYEQYF. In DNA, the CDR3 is TGCGCCAGCAGCCCTAGTATGACCCGGGACAGGGGATACGAGCAGTACTTC.

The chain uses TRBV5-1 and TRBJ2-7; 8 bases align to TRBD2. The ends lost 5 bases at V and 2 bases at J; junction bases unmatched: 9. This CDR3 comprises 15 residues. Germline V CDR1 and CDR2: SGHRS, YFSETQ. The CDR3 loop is CASSLAGILTYEQYF. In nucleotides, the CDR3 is TGCGCCAGCAGTTTAGCGGGGATCCTCACCTACGAGCAGTACTTC. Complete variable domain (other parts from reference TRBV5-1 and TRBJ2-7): KAGVTQTPRYLIKTRGQQVTLSCSPISGHRSVSWYQQTPGQGLQFLFEYFSETQRNKGNFPGRFSGRQFSNSRSEMNVSTLELGDSALYLCASSLAGILTYEQYFGPGTRLTVT.

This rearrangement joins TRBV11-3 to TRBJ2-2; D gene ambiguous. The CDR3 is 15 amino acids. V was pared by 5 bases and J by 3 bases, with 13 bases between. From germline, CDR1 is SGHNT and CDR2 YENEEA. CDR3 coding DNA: TGTGCCAGCAGCCCTACTGCTGTGCACACCGGGGAGCTGTTTTTT. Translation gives CASSPTAVHTGELFF.

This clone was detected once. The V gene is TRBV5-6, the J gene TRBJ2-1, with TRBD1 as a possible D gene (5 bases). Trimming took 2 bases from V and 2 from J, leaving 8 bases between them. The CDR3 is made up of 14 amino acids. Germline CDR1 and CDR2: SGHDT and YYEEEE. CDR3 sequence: CASSFEGAYNEQFF. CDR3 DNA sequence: TGTGCCAGCAGCTTCGAAGGGGCCTACAATGAGCAGTTCTTC.

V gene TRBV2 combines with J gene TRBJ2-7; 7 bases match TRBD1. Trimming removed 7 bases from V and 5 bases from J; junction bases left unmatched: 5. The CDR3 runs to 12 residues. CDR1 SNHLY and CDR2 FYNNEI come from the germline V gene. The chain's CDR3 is CASTGDSHEQYF. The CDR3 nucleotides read TGTGCCAGCACCGGGGACAGTCACGAGCAGTACTTC.

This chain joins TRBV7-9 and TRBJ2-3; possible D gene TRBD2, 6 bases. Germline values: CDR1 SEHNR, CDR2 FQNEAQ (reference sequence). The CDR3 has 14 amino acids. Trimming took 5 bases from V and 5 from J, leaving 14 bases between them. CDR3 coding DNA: TGTGCCAGCAGCCGGGACTCCCAAGGAGATACGCAGTATTTT. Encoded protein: CASSRDSQGDTQYF.

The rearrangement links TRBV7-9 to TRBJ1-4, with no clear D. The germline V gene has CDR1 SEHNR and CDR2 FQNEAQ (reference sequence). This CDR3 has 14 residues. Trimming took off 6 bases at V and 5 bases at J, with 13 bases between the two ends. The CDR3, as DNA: TGTGCCAGCAGTCTTAGGGAGTTGAATGAAAAACTGTTTTTT. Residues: CASSLRELNEKLFF.